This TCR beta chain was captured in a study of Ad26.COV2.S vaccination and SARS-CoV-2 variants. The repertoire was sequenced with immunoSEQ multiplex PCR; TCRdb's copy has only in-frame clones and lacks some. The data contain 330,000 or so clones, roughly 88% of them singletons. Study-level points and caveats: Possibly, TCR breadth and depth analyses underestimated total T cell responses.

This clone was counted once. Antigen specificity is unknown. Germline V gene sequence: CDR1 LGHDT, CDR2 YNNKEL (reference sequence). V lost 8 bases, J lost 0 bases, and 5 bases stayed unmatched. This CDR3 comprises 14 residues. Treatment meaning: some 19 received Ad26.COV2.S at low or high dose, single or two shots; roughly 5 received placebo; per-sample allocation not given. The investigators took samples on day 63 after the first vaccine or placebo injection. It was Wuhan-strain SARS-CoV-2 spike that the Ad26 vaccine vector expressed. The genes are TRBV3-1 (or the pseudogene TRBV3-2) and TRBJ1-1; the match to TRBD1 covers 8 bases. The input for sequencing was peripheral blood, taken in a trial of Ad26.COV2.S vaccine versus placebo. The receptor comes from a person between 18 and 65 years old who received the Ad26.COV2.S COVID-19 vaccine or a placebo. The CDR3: CASAGTGLNTEAFF. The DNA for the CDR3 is TGTGCCAGCGCAGGGACAGGTTTGAACACTGAAGCTTTCTTT.